The present TCR beta chain was sequenced within a study of T cell clonotyping in hematopoietic cell transplantation. Turning to the study itself: Cytoreduction preceded collection of pretransplant recipient samples.

The CDR3 loop spans 15 amino acids. Trimming pared 5 bases from V and 2 bases from J, leaving 13 bases between. Per germline, CDR1 MNHNY and CDR2 SVGAGI (reference sequence). General study points: Recipient TCR diversity dropped after transplant; expanded clonotypes rose from day 30 to 180. Without cell sorting, CD4 versus CD8 contributions remain unresolved.

Data came from immunoSEQ multiplex PCR; TCRdb stores just in-frame clones and leaves some out. Of 20,000 to 25,000 clones in the sample, approximately 87% were seen once. A remark on this clone: Its antigen is unknown.

As for time point: recipient sample about 28 days before transplant, after cytoreduction. This clonotype originated in a man between 18 and 35 years old with biphenotypic leukemia. Some clones in this sample may be carry-over from other donors' samples. The sample here was peripheral blood mononuclear cells, taken before stem cell transplant. The chain carries TRBV6-6 and TRBJ1-3, with D possibly being TRBD1 (6 bases). The CDR3 bases are TGTGCCAGCAGTGGGACACGAAATACTGGAAACACCATATATTTT. Protein product: CASSGTRNTGNTIYF.